Listed below are T cell receptor beta chains from one sample, sequenced in a study of T cells in narcolepsy. Profiling relied on immunoSEQ multiplex PCR, and the TCRdb table lists in-frame clones only, not all of them. The sample carries just over 40,000 clones, 70% to 90% recorded once. Sequencing was done on a sample of CD45RA- memory CD4+ T cells from PBMCs. These receptors were taken from a human donor with narcolepsy. Both conserved end residues are part of each CDR3. A D gene is named only where the DNA matches it firmly. Size is omitted from some rows. Given values are once, few, many or a class for expanded clones.

cdr3_length: 15
d_call: TRBD2
clone_size: .
v_call: TRBV5-5
j_call: TRBJ2-2
cdr3_aa: CASTLSGRAPGELFF
cdr3_nt: TGTGCCAGCACCCTGTCCGGGAGGGCCCCCGGGGAGCTGTTTTTT

cdr3_length: 13
d_call: .
clone_size: .
v_call: TRBV4-3
j_call: TRBJ2-7
cdr3_aa: CASSQRLGREQYF
cdr3_nt: TGCGCCAGCAGCCAGAGGCTAGGACGGGAGCAGTACTTC

cdr3_length: 15
d_call: .
clone_size: .
v_call: TRBV11-2
j_call: TRBJ1-3
cdr3_aa: CASSIQAPSGNTIYF
cdr3_nt: TGTGCCAGCAGCATACAGGCTCCCTCTGGAAACACCATATATTTT

cdr3_length: 16
d_call: TRBD1
clone_size: .
v_call: TRBV7-2
j_call: TRBJ1-6
cdr3_aa: CASSSTTGGYNSPLHF
cdr3_nt: TGTGCCAGCAGCTCGACCACAGGGGGTTATAATTCACCCCTCCACTTT

cdr3_length: 15
d_call: .
clone_size: .
v_call: TRBV6-1
j_call: TRBJ1-3
cdr3_aa: CASSEASGAGNTIYF
cdr3_nt: TGTGCCAGCAGTGAAGCGAGTGGTGCTGGAAACACCATATATTTT

cdr3_length: 18
d_call: .
clone_size: .
v_call: TRBV21-1
j_call: TRBJ2-5
cdr3_aa: CASSDQQLTLDGEETQYF
cdr3_nt: TGTGCCAGCAGCGACCAGCAGCTAACTCTGGACGGAGAAGAGACCCAGTACTTC

cdr3_length: 15
d_call: .
clone_size: .
v_call: TRBV25-1
j_call: TRBJ1-4
cdr3_aa: CASSEAGQANEKLFF
cdr3_nt: TGTGCCAGCAGTGAGGCAGGGCAAGCTAATGAAAAACTGTTTTTT

cdr3_length: 14
d_call: TRBD1
clone_size: once
v_call: TRBV10-3
j_call: TRBJ2-3
cdr3_aa: CAISPGTGSDTQYF
cdr3_nt: TGTGCCATCAGTCCCGGGACAGGGTCAGATACGCAGTATTTT

cdr3_length: 15
d_call: .
clone_size: once
v_call: TRBV5-4
j_call: TRBJ2-7
cdr3_aa: CASSSGTLSSYEQYF
cdr3_nt: TGTGCCAGCAGCTCCGGGACACTAAGCTCCTACGAGCAGTACTTC

cdr3_length: 13
d_call: TRBD1
clone_size: .
v_call: TRBV28
j_call: TRBJ2-5
cdr3_aa: CASRSGGEETQYF
cdr3_nt: TGTGCCAGCAGATCAGGGGGCGAAGAGACCCAGTACTTC

cdr3_length: 16
d_call: .
clone_size: once
v_call: TRBV27
j_call: TRBJ2-7
cdr3_aa: CASSMNIPLQSYEQYF
cdr3_nt: TGTGCCAGCAGTATGAACATACCGCTGCAATCCTACGAGCAGTACTTC

cdr3_length: 17
d_call: TRBD1
clone_size: .
v_call: TRBV5-1
j_call: TRBJ1-1
cdr3_aa: CASSLGIRDRAGAEAFF
cdr3_nt: TGCGCCAGCAGCTTGGGTATCCGGGACAGGGCAGGGGCTGAAGCTTTCTTT

cdr3_length: 15
d_call: .
clone_size: .
v_call: TRBV7-2
j_call: TRBJ1-6
cdr3_aa: CASRITGTGNSPLHF
cdr3_nt: TGTGCCAGCAGGATCACCGGGACGGGGAATTCACCCCTCCACTTT

cdr3_length: 14
d_call: TRBD1
clone_size: .
v_call: TRBV29-1
j_call: TRBJ2-7
cdr3_aa: CSVGENAGGIEQYF
cdr3_nt: TGCAGCGTCGGAGAGAATGCAGGGGGTATCGAGCAGTACTTC

cdr3_length: 15
d_call: .
clone_size: .
v_call: TRBV18
j_call: TRBJ2-2
cdr3_aa: CASSDTAEGTGELFF
cdr3_nt: TGTGCCAGCTCAGACACGGCCGAGGGGACCGGGGAGCTGTTTTTT

cdr3_length: 15
d_call: .
clone_size: .
v_call: TRBV2
j_call: TRBJ1-6
cdr3_aa: CASSERGTNNSPLHF
cdr3_nt: TGTGCCAGCTCAGAGAGGGGGACGAATAATTCACCCCTCCACTTT

cdr3_length: 14
d_call: TRBD1
clone_size: .
v_call: TRBV18
j_call: TRBJ2-3
cdr3_aa: CASSETGARDTQYF
cdr3_nt: TGTGCCAGCTCTGAGACAGGGGCTAGAGATACGCAGTATTTT

cdr3_length: 16
d_call: TRBD2
clone_size: .
v_call: TRBV4-1
j_call: TRBJ2-5
cdr3_aa: CASSPGAGSHQETQYF
cdr3_nt: TGCGCCAGCAGCCCAGGAGCGGGGAGCCACCAAGAGACCCAGTACTTC

cdr3_length: 13
d_call: TRBD2
clone_size: .
v_call: TRBV5-1
j_call: TRBJ2-1
cdr3_aa: CASSPAGNNEQFF
cdr3_nt: TGCGCCAGCAGCCCAGCGGGAAACAATGAGCAGTTCTTC

cdr3_length: 13
d_call: .
clone_size: .
v_call: TRBV18
j_call: TRBJ2-1
cdr3_aa: CASSPLEREEQFF
cdr3_nt: TGTGCCAGCTCACCTCTTGAGAGGGAGGAGCAGTTCTTC

cdr3_length: 12
d_call: .
clone_size: .
v_call: TRBV23-1
j_call: TRBJ2-5
cdr3_aa: CASDSSQETQYF
cdr3_nt: TGCGCCAGCGACAGTTCGCAAGAGACCCAGTACTTC

cdr3_length: 13
d_call: TRBD2
clone_size: .
v_call: TRBV28
j_call: TRBJ2-1
cdr3_aa: CASWTSGYNEQFF
cdr3_nt: TGTGCCAGCTGGACTAGCGGTTACAATGAGCAGTTCTTC

cdr3_length: 13
d_call: .
clone_size: .
v_call: TRBV4-2
j_call: TRBJ1-1
cdr3_aa: CASSQVSYTEAFF
cdr3_nt: TGTGCCAGCAGCCAAGTAAGTTACACTGAAGCTTTCTTT

cdr3_length: 14
d_call: .
clone_size: .
v_call: TRBV5-1
j_call: TRBJ2-7
cdr3_aa: CASRWDTTRDEQYF
cdr3_nt: TGCGCCAGCAGGTGGGACACGACGCGGGACGAGCAGTACTTC

cdr3_length: 17
d_call: TRBD2
clone_size: .
v_call: TRBV10-2
j_call: TRBJ2-1
cdr3_aa: CASRGTSGRAGLTGQFF
cdr3_nt: TGCGCCAGCAGAGGGACTAGCGGGAGGGCCGGGTTAACAGGGCAGTTCTTC

cdr3_length: 15
d_call: TRBD1
clone_size: .
v_call: TRBV7-9
j_call: TRBJ2-1
cdr3_aa: CASSLEGQGYNEQFF
cdr3_nt: TGTGCCAGCAGCTTAGAGGGACAGGGCTACAATGAGCAGTTCTTC

cdr3_length: 14
d_call: .
clone_size: .
v_call: TRBV4-1
j_call: TRBJ1-2
cdr3_aa: CASSSMDGTYGYTF
cdr3_nt: TGCGCCAGCAGCTCTATGGACGGGACGTATGGCTACACCTTC

cdr3_length: 14
d_call: .
clone_size: .
v_call: TRBV29-1
j_call: TRBJ2-2
cdr3_aa: CSVLTGVNTGELFF
cdr3_nt: TGCAGCGTTCTGACAGGAGTGAACACCGGGGAGCTGTTTTTT

cdr3_length: 14
d_call: .
clone_size: .
v_call: TRBV6-1
j_call: TRBJ2-2
cdr3_aa: CASSKSGPEGELFF
cdr3_nt: TGTGCCAGCAGTAAATCTGGACCGGAGGGGGAGCTGTTTTTT

cdr3_length: 15
d_call: .
clone_size: once
v_call: TRBV7-2
j_call: TRBJ2-3
cdr3_aa: CANSSQGLRGDTQYF
cdr3_nt: TGTGCCAACAGCTCCCAGGGGCTAAGGGGAGATACGCAGTATTTT

cdr3_length: 16
d_call: .
clone_size: .
v_call: TRBV19
j_call: TRBJ2-3
cdr3_aa: CASSIRGRDSTDTQYF
cdr3_nt: TGTGCCAGTAGTATCAGGGGACGGGACTCCACAGATACGCAGTATTTT

cdr3_length: 18
d_call: .
clone_size: .
v_call: TRBV7-6
j_call: TRBJ2-1
cdr3_aa: CASSLRPGGPRSYNEQFF
cdr3_nt: TGTGCCAGCAGCTTACGGCCCGGGGGGCCACGATCCTACAATGAGCAGTTCTTC

cdr3_length: 15
d_call: .
clone_size: .
v_call: TRBV6-1
j_call: TRBJ1-2
cdr3_aa: CASSEASTGPYGYTF
cdr3_nt: TGTGCCAGCAGTGAAGCGTCTACAGGGCCCTATGGCTACACCTTC

cdr3_length: 12
d_call: .
clone_size: few
v_call: TRBV5-8
j_call: TRBJ2-7
cdr3_aa: CASRGVFDEQYF
cdr3_nt: TGTGCCAGCAGAGGGGTTTTCGACGAGCAGTACTTC

cdr3_length: 16
d_call: .
clone_size: .
v_call: TRBV5-4
j_call: TRBJ2-1
cdr3_aa: CASTPAGRRAGNEQFF
cdr3_nt: TGTGCCAGCACCCCTGCTGGTAGGAGGGCCGGCAATGAGCAGTTCTTC

cdr3_length: 15
d_call: .
clone_size: .
v_call: TRBV4-1
j_call: TRBJ1-3
cdr3_aa: CASSQDQGFGNTIYF
cdr3_nt: TGCGCCAGCAGCCAAGATCAGGGGTTCGGAAACACCATATATTTT

cdr3_length: 14
d_call: .
clone_size: .
v_call: TRBV19
j_call: TRBJ1-3
cdr3_aa: CASSIGQSGNTIYF
cdr3_nt: TGTGCCAGTAGTATAGGACAGTCTGGAAACACCATATATTTT

cdr3_length: 15
d_call: .
clone_size: .
v_call: TRBV7-8
j_call: TRBJ2-1
cdr3_aa: CASSLSGTAYNEQFF
cdr3_nt: TGTGCCAGCAGCCTTTCCGGGACGGCCTACAATGAGCAGTTCTTC

cdr3_length: 20
d_call: .
clone_size: few
v_call: TRBV4-3
j_call: TRBJ2-4
cdr3_aa: CASSQELEGLGRLAKNIQYF
cdr3_nt: TGCGCCAGCAGCCAAGAACTGGAGGGGTTGGGCCGCCTAGCCAAAAACATTCAGTACTTC

cdr3_length: 13
d_call: .
clone_size: .
v_call: TRBV11-3
j_call: TRBJ2-2
cdr3_aa: CASRRDGTGELFF
cdr3_nt: TGTGCCAGCAGGAGGGATGGCACCGGGGAGCTGTTTTTT